Each of the 10 T cell receptor beta chains below was sequenced from the same sample in a study of beta chain features in type 1 diabetes. What was sequenced were expressed TCRB transcripts, since all of the isolated RNA had been reverse transcribed. The method was immunoSEQ multiplex PCR; TCRdb's version includes in-frame clones alone and lacks a portion of them. In the table there are about 320,000 clones, around 13% of which are singletons. Sequenced sample: central memory CD4+ T cells from blood. All receptors come from a man aged 25 to 45 in good health.

The CDR3 region is CAISDGLAGPSSYNEQFF. The CDR3 bases are TGTGCCATCAGTGACGGTCTAGCGGGGCCGAGCTCCTACAATGAGCAGTTCTTC. The chain uses TRBV10-3 and TRBJ2-1; 9 bases are shared with TRBD2. V shed 3 bases, J shed 0 bases, and the junction held 9 bases outside the gene matches. Germline V gene sequence: CDR1 ENHRY, CDR2 SYGVKD. This CDR3 has 18 amino acids.

The chain uses TRBV5-4 and TRBJ2-1; 10 nucleotides match TRBD1. Germline CDR1 is SGHNT and CDR2 is YYREEE (reference sequence). The trim removed 4 bases at V and 14 bases at J, leaving 6 bases unmatched. The CDR3 has 12 amino acids. CDR3: CASSIGQGEKFF. The CDR3 bases are TGTGCCAGCAGCATCGGACAGGGGGAAAAGTTCTTC. The full variable domain, completed using reference TRBV5-4 and TRBJ2-1, is ETGVTQSPTHLIKTRGQQVTLRCSSQSGHNTVSWYQQALGQGPQFIFQYYREEENGRGNFPPRFSGLQFPNYSSELNVNALELDDSALYLCASSIGQGEKFFGPGTRLTVL.

This clone has just a few counts. This chain connects TRBV30 to TRBJ2-3; 8 nucleotides align to TRBD2. From germline, CDR1 is GTSNPN and CDR2 SVGIG (reference sequence). V was pared by 3 bases and J by 14 bases, with 19 bases of the junction left unmatched. This CDR3 has 15 residues. This CDR3 reads CAWSPGAGGTRGRYF. CDR3 sequence (DNA): TGTGCCTGGAGCCCTGGCGCTGGTGGGACTAGAGGAAGGTATTTT.

This clone was recorded a few times. The rearrangement links TRBV5-8 to TRBJ1-1; D not certain. V lost 7 bases to trimming and J lost 1 base, with 11 bases between them. This CDR3 region has 13 residues. Germline assignment: CDR1 SGHTS and CDR2 YDEGEE. The CDR3 loop is CASRRAPNTEAFF. CDR3 DNA: TGTGCCAGCCGTCGGGCGCCGAACACTGAAGCTTTCTTT. Together with reference TRBV5-8 and TRBJ1-1, the CDR3 gives the full variable domain: EAGVTQSPTHLIKTRGQQATLRCSPISGHTSVYWYQQALGLGLQFLLWYDEGEERNRGNFPPRFSGRQFPNYSSELNVNALELEDSALYLCASRRAPNTEAFFGQGTRLTVV.

This clone was seen a handful of times. The chain recombines TRBV5-1 with TRBJ1-1, with 8 bases aligning to TRBD1. Germline V lookup: CDR1 SGHRS, CDR2 YFSETQ. The ends lost 6 bases at V and 1 base at J; junction bases unmatched: 5. The CDR3 consists of 14 residues. The CDR3 is CASNIGTGNTEAFF. In DNA, the CDR3 is TGCGCCAGCAATATAGGGACAGGGAACACTGAAGCTTTCTTT.

This clone occurred a few times. A far larger clone is only one base removed, so a read error is likely. The rearrangement uses TRBV5-6 and TRBJ2-2; the D gene is possibly TRBD1 (5 bases). CDR3 length: 18 residues. V shed 4 bases and J shed 0 bases, with 19 bases lying between them. Germline lookup yields CDR1 SGHDT and CDR2 YYEEEE. CDR3 coding DNA: TGTGCCAGCAGCCCGGACCCAGGGTCGTTTACGAACACCGGGGAGCTGTTTTTT. This codes for CASSPDPGSFTNTGELFF.

The chain employs TRBV27 and TRBJ1-1; D is perhaps TRBD1 (6 bases). Germline lookup yields CDR1 MNHEY and CDR2 SMNVEV (reference sequence). Deletions cut 6 bases from V and 3 bases from J, with 11 bases between. This CDR3 is built from 13 residues. Here the CDR3 reads CASRYRVHTEAFF. CDR3 nucleotides: TGTGCCAGCAGATACAGGGTACACACTGAAGCTTTCTTT.

This chain joins TRBV11-2 and TRBJ2-1, with TRBD2 identical over 7 bases. CDR3 length equals 15 residues. The V gene end was trimmed by 4 bases and the J gene end by 8 bases; junction bases not matched to a gene: 11. CDR1 SGHAT and CDR2 FQNNGV come from the germline V gene. CDR3 sequence reads: CASSSTGRERHEQFF. The DNA for the CDR3 is TGTGCCAGCAGCTCGACGGGGCGGGAGAGGCATGAGCAGTTCTTC.

This clone was detected only a few times. This chain uses TRBV7-2 with TRBJ2-7; maybe TRBD1 (5 bases). Germline V gives CDR1 SGHTA, CDR2 FQGNSA. The CDR3 consists of 13 residues. V was cut by 1 base and J by 1 base, with 5 bases left in between. The CDR3 DNA follows: TGTGCCAGCAGCTTAGACAGGTCCTACGAGCAGTACTTC. Its protein is CASSLDRSYEQYF.

The chain couples TRBV6-5 to TRBJ1-2; D is perhaps TRBD1 (6 bases). This CDR3 comprises 13 residues. Trimming took 6 bases from V and 4 from J, leaving 12 bases between them. Germline assignment: CDR1 MNHEY and CDR2 SVGAGI. CDR3 loop: CASRPTGLYGYTF. The CDR3, as DNA: TGTGCCAGCAGGCCGACAGGACTCTATGGCTACACCTTC.